This TCR beta chain stems from a study of cytomegalovirus exposure and HLA in healthy donors. The PCR contained 60 Vbeta and 13 Jbeta primers. Profiled with immunoSEQ multiplex PCR; TCRdb holds only in-frame clones, not every one. The table has about 150,000 clones, about 71% seen once. Trimming removed 1 base from V and 10 bases from J, with 15 bases in between. This CDR3 comprises 14 residues. In germline, CDR1 is SGDLS, CDR2 YYNGEE. On this clone: The antigen is unknown.

Study observations and caveats: Accurate prediction of HLA-A and HLA-B alleles (for most subjects) was reportedly achieved from TCR beta sequences. Within the data, a cluster of highly shared sequence variants was likely a sequencing artifact.

The source of this sequence is a woman aged 60 to 75 in good health and CMV-seropositive. The V call is TRBV9, the J call TRBJ2-1; D gene unclear. The sample comprised PBMCs. The DNA of the CDR3 is TGTGCCAGCAGCGTACAATCCCTGCAGGCAGAGCAGTTCTTC. This translates into CASSVQSLQAEQFF. The whole variable domain, filled in from reference TRBV9 and TRBJ2-1, reads DSGVTQTPKHLITATGQRVTLRCSPRSGDLSVYWYQQSLDQGLQFLIQYYNGEERAKGNILERFSAQQFPDLHSELNLSSLELGDSALYFCASSVQSLQAEQFFGPGTRLTVL.